These T cell receptor beta chains were read from a single sample in a study of technical replicates of blood from several donors. The method was immunoSEQ multiplex PCR; TCRdb's version includes in-frame clones alone and lacks a portion of them. This table has around 69,000 clones, about 86% appearing once. Sequencing input: PBMCs. These receptors originate from a human donor in good health. Some clones in this sample may be carry-over from other donors' samples. The CDR3 runs from the conserved cysteine through the conserved F or W. A D gene is named only where the DNA matches it firmly. Where a row states a size, it is once, few, many or the class of an expanded clone; other rows omit it.

j_gene: TRBJ1-1; v_gene: TRBV9; d_gene: TRBD1; abundance: .; CDR3nt: TGTGCCAGCAGCGTGCGGACAGGGGGCACTGAAGCTTTCTTT; CDR3aa: CASSVRTGGTEAFF
j_gene: TRBJ1-2; v_gene: TRBV18; d_gene: TRBD1; abundance: few; CDR3nt: TGTGCCAGCTCACCGAGGGACAGTCAACGGGAGAATGGCTACACCTTC; CDR3aa: CASSPRDSQRENGYTF
j_gene: TRBJ1-5; v_gene: TRBV29-1; d_gene: TRBD1; abundance: .; CDR3nt: TGCAGCGTTGGACAGGGGGCAGGCCAGCCCCAGCATTTT; CDR3aa: CSVGQGAGQPQHF
j_gene: TRBJ2-1; v_gene: TRBV5-6; d_gene: TRBD2; abundance: few; CDR3nt: TGTGCCAGCAGCTTTGGCGGGGGATACAGGTACAATGAGCAGTTCTTC; CDR3aa: CASSFGGGYRYNEQFF
j_gene: TRBJ1-2; v_gene: TRBV9; d_gene: TRBD1; abundance: once; CDR3nt: TGTGCCAGCAGCGTACAGGGGACAGGGAACTATGGCTACACCTTC; CDR3aa: CASSVQGTGNYGYTF
j_gene: TRBJ2-3; v_gene: TRBV19; d_gene: TRBD1; abundance: .; CDR3nt: TGTGCCAGTAATGAGGGACAGGGCGGTCCAGATACGCAGTATTTT; CDR3aa: CASNEGQGGPDTQYF
j_gene: TRBJ1-1; v_gene: TRBV10-3; d_gene: .; abundance: .; CDR3nt: TGTGCCATCAGTGATGACAGGCTCACTGAAGCTTTCTTT; CDR3aa: CAISDDRLTEAFF
j_gene: TRBJ2-7; v_gene: TRBV30; d_gene: TRBD1; abundance: .; CDR3nt: TGTGCCTGGAGAGCAACTACAGGGGGACTCTACGAGCAGTACTTC; CDR3aa: CAWRATTGGLYEQYF
j_gene: TRBJ1-6; v_gene: TRBV6-5; d_gene: TRBD1; abundance: few; CDR3nt: TGTGCCAGCAGGCCGGGACAGGGGGTTTCACCCCTCCACTTT; CDR3aa: CASRPGQGVSPLHF
j_gene: TRBJ2-5; v_gene: TRBV9; d_gene: TRBD1; abundance: .; CDR3nt: TGTGCCAGCACCCGACAGGGTTTTGGCGAGACCCAGTACTTC; CDR3aa: CASTRQGFGETQYF
j_gene: TRBJ2-5; v_gene: TRBV6-5; d_gene: .; abundance: .; CDR3nt: TGTGCCAGCAGTTACTCGAACCTGTTCGAGGAGACCCAGTACTTC; CDR3aa: CASSYSNLFEETQYF
j_gene: TRBJ1-5; v_gene: TRBV19; d_gene: .; abundance: .; CDR3nt: TGTGCCAGTAGTCCCACAGGGAATCAGCCCCAGCATTTT; CDR3aa: CASSPTGNQPQHF
j_gene: TRBJ1-1; v_gene: TRBV19; d_gene: TRBD1; abundance: .; CDR3nt: TGTGCCAGTGGGCACAGGGGGGTCACCAACACTGAAGCTTTCTTT; CDR3aa: CASGHRGVTNTEAFF
j_gene: TRBJ1-2; v_gene: TRBV29-1; d_gene: .; abundance: few; CDR3nt: TGCAGCGTTGACAGGGAGGATCATGGCTACACCTTC; CDR3aa: CSVDREDHGYTF
j_gene: TRBJ2-1; v_gene: TRBV4-3; d_gene: TRBD2; abundance: .; CDR3nt: TGCGCCAGCAGCCAAGATTTTTGGCTAGCGGGAGGGGGGTTATACAATGAGCAGTTCTTC; CDR3aa: CASSQDFWLAGGGLYNEQFF
j_gene: TRBJ2-5; v_gene: TRBV9; d_gene: .; abundance: .; CDR3nt: TGTGCCAGCAGCGTAGCTGGGGGGGCGATCGTAGAGACCCAGTACTTC; CDR3aa: CASSVAGGAIVETQYF
j_gene: TRBJ1-1; v_gene: TRBV7-6; d_gene: .; abundance: .; CDR3nt: TGTGCCAGCAGTCGAACGGCGGAGCAGAACACTGAAGCTTTCTTT; CDR3aa: CASSRTAEQNTEAFF
j_gene: TRBJ1-2; v_gene: TRBV5-6; d_gene: TRBD1; abundance: .; CDR3nt: TGTGCCAGCAGCTTGGGACCGGGACAGCCGAAAACCTTC; CDR3aa: CASSLGPGQPKTF
j_gene: TRBJ1-2; v_gene: TRBV6-5; d_gene: .; abundance: .; CDR3nt: TGTGCCAGCAGTCCGGACTGGAACTATGGCTACACCTTC; CDR3aa: CASSPDWNYGYTF
j_gene: TRBJ1-5; v_gene: TRBV5-5; d_gene: TRBD1; abundance: once; CDR3nt: TGTGCCAGCAGCTCGGACAGGGGGCGAGGCCAGCCCCAGCATTTT; CDR3aa: CASSSDRGRGQPQHF
j_gene: TRBJ1-1; v_gene: TRBV5-4; d_gene: .; abundance: medium-sized; CDR3nt: TGTGCCAGCAGCTGGGGAGGGGGCACTGAAGCTTTCTTT; CDR3aa: CASSWGGGTEAFF
j_gene: TRBJ2-7; v_gene: TRBV5-1; d_gene: TRBD2; abundance: .; CDR3nt: TGCGCCAGCAGCCCGGGGACTAGCGGGGGAACCTACGAGCAGTACTTC; CDR3aa: CASSPGTSGGTYEQYF
j_gene: TRBJ2-7; v_gene: TRBV2; d_gene: TRBD2; abundance: once; CDR3nt: TGTGCCAGCAGTGACATCGTCGCTAGCGGGAGCTACGAGCAGTACTTC; CDR3aa: CASSDIVASGSYEQYF
j_gene: TRBJ1-1; v_gene: TRBV7-2; d_gene: .; abundance: .; CDR3nt: TGTGCCAGCAGCTTAGTTGCAGGGTTGAACACTGAAGCTTTCTTT; CDR3aa: CASSLVAGLNTEAFF
j_gene: TRBJ1-1; v_gene: TRBV7-9; d_gene: .; abundance: .; CDR3nt: TGTGCCAGCCACAGGGAAGGGGGAGCTTTCTTT; CDR3aa: CASHREGGAFF
j_gene: TRBJ2-7; v_gene: TRBV11-2; d_gene: TRBD1; abundance: .; CDR3nt: TGTGCCAGCACCAGTGACAGGGTAATAAGTGAGCAGTACTTC; CDR3aa: CASTSDRVISEQYF
j_gene: TRBJ2-6; v_gene: TRBV7-9; d_gene: .; abundance: .; CDR3nt: TGTGCCAGCAGCCACCTAGGACTGCGGAAGAGCTCTGGGGCCAACGTCCTGACTTTC; CDR3aa: CASSHLGLRKSSGANVLTF
j_gene: TRBJ1-4; v_gene: TRBV9; d_gene: TRBD1; abundance: .; CDR3nt: TGTGCCAGCAGCGTCGGACAGGCCTTCGGGTGGGAAAAACTGTTTTTT; CDR3aa: CASSVGQAFGWEKLFF
j_gene: TRBJ2-1; v_gene: TRBV4-3; d_gene: TRBD2; abundance: .; CDR3nt: TGCGCCAGCTCTCTGGGGCTAGCGGGGGGATACACCTACAATGAGCAGTTCTTC; CDR3aa: CASSLGLAGGYTYNEQFF
j_gene: TRBJ2-7; v_gene: TRBV7-2; d_gene: .; abundance: .; CDR3nt: TGTGCCAGCAGCTTAGCCAGGGCCCACGAGCAGTACTTC; CDR3aa: CASSLARAHEQYF
j_gene: TRBJ1-2; v_gene: TRBV29-1; d_gene: TRBD1; abundance: .; CDR3nt: TGCAGCGTTGTACAGGGGAGCTATGGCTACACCTTC; CDR3aa: CSVVQGSYGYTF
j_gene: TRBJ1-2; v_gene: TRBV15; d_gene: TRBD1; abundance: .; CDR3nt: TGTGCCACCGGACCCGGGACAGGGACTGGCTACACCTTC; CDR3aa: CATGPGTGTGYTF
j_gene: TRBJ2-3; v_gene: TRBV27; d_gene: .; abundance: .; CDR3nt: TGTGCCAGCAGTTTATCATCGGGAGTCACAGATACGCAGTATTTT; CDR3aa: CASSLSSGVTDTQYF
j_gene: TRBJ2-2; v_gene: TRBV5-1; d_gene: TRBD2; abundance: .; CDR3nt: TGCGCCAGCAGTATGCCTAGCGGGGGAGCGACGTACACCGGGGAGCTGTTTTTT; CDR3aa: CASSMPSGGATYTGELFF
j_gene: TRBJ1-1; v_gene: TRBV7-6; d_gene: .; abundance: .; CDR3nt: TGTGCCAGCAAGCCGACGAGGAAACTAGAAGCTTTCTTT; CDR3aa: CASKPTRKLEAFF
j_gene: TRBJ2-3; v_gene: TRBV6-4; d_gene: .; abundance: .; CDR3nt: TGTGCCAGCAGTGATTCACTTGGGGCCGTAGATACGCAGTATTTT; CDR3aa: CASSDSLGAVDTQYF
j_gene: TRBJ2-1; v_gene: TRBV18; d_gene: .; abundance: .; CDR3nt: TGTGCCAGCTCCCCAGGGACTGCCCGCGATGAGCAGTTCTTC; CDR3aa: CASSPGTARDEQFF
j_gene: TRBJ1-6; v_gene: TRBV10-3; d_gene: .; abundance: .; CDR3nt: TGTGCCATCACCGAAGACCGGACAAATTCACCCCTCCACTTT; CDR3aa: CAITEDRTNSPLHF
j_gene: TRBJ1-2; v_gene: TRBV13; d_gene: .; abundance: .; CDR3nt: TGTGCCAGCAGCTTAGGCTCCGTCAGGGGCGGCAATGGCTACACCTTC; CDR3aa: CASSLGSVRGGNGYTF
j_gene: TRBJ2-3; v_gene: TRBV6-5; d_gene: TRBD2; abundance: few; CDR3nt: TGTGCCAGCAGCCTACTAGCGGGGTCCCCAGATACGCAGTATTTT; CDR3aa: CASSLLAGSPDTQYF
j_gene: TRBJ2-7; v_gene: TRBV5-4; d_gene: .; abundance: .; CDR3nt: TGTGCCAGCAGCTTGGCTCTAGATACCTACGAGCAGTACTTC; CDR3aa: CASSLALDTYEQYF
j_gene: TRBJ2-3; v_gene: TRBV5-6; d_gene: .; abundance: .; CDR3nt: TGTGCCAGCAGCCGTGGAGCGACGGCAGATACGCAGTATTTT; CDR3aa: CASSRGATADTQYF
j_gene: TRBJ1-2; v_gene: TRBV5-4; d_gene: .; abundance: .; CDR3nt: TGTGCCAGCAGTCGATCCACTGGGGGCAACTATGGCTACACCTTC; CDR3aa: CASSRSTGGNYGYTF
j_gene: TRBJ2-5; v_gene: TRBV6-6; d_gene: TRBD2; abundance: .; CDR3nt: TGTGCCAGCAGTCAGGGACTAGCGGGAAAAGAGACCCAGTACTTC; CDR3aa: CASSQGLAGKETQYF
j_gene: TRBJ2-2; v_gene: TRBV2; d_gene: .; abundance: .; CDR3nt: TGTGCCAGCAGAACAGGGATTGCCGGGGAGCTGTTTTTT; CDR3aa: CASRTGIAGELFF
j_gene: TRBJ2-5; v_gene: TRBV7-9; d_gene: .; abundance: .; CDR3nt: TGTGCCAGCAGCTTCGTAGCGAGTGAGACCCAGTACTTC; CDR3aa: CASSFVASETQYF